This record looks at one TCR beta chain sequence and its context. Stable or active relapsing-remitting multiple sclerosis, untreated and meeting revised McDonald criteria, defined the controls. Isolation of CD8+ and CD4+ T cells was performed negatively, whereas enrichment of TEMRA cells was done by FACS. Random-hexamer reverse transcription was applied to roughly 0.5 to 1 ug RNA. Coverage of TCR beta CDR3 amplification by immunoSEQ multiplex PCR extended to 54 Vbeta and 13 Jbeta. TCRdb reprocessed the immunoSEQ multiplex PCR reads via MiXCR and lists one record per CDR3 protein. The sample contains 150,000 to 160,000 distinct CDR3 sequences, 95% to 96% of which appear only once. The CDR3 contains 15 residues. Looked up from germline, CDR1 is MNHEY and CDR2 is SVGAGI. Trimming took 2 bases from V and 2 from J, leaving 12 bases between them. This entry belongs to a study of CD8 T cells in Susac syndrome.

This TCR was sampled from a human donor with multiple sclerosis. This chain links TRBV6-5 with TRBJ2-5; D uncertain. Sequenced sample: CD8+ T cells from PBMCs. CDR3 nucleotides: TGTGCCAGCAGTTACGGCAACCCTTATCAAGAGACCCAGTACTTC. It specifies CASSYGNPYQETQYF.